This entry lists 13 T cell receptor beta chains sequenced from one sample in a study of cytomegalovirus exposure and HLA in healthy donors listed by TCRdb under 2017. The library was generated by the immunoSEQ multiplex PCR assay. For the multiplex PCR, a mixture combining 60 forward primers for TCR Vbeta segments and 13 reverse primers for TCR Jbeta segments was used. The immuneACCESS repertoire file appears here via TCRdb, limited to in-frame rearrangements. These files lack a portion of the clones; in checked studies, under half of the deficit traces to unresolved V genes, and the cause of the others is not known. This sample lists 150,000 to 200,000 clones; roughly 78% were detected once. About 0.64% of the sample is held by the ten biggest clonotypes. Sequenced sample: PBMCs. All receptors come from a boy between 10 and 17 years old in good health and CMV-seronegative.

Concerning this clone: At the DNA level, this CDR3 is encoded by other sequences in the same sample as well. This chain connects TRBV9 to TRBJ2-1, with 14 bases identical to TRBD2. The CDR3 consists of 18 residues. With 4 bases clipped from V and 10 bases from J, the junction kept 16 bases outside the gene matches. Germline V gives CDR1 SGDLS, CDR2 YYNGEE. The CDR3 DNA follows: TGTGCCAGCAGCCCCCCTCCGGGACTAGCGGGAGATCTCGAGGAGCAGTTCTTC. This codes for CASSPPPGLAGDLEEQFF.

The chain uses TRBV11-3 and TRBJ2-3, with D perhaps matching TRBD2 (6 bases). Between the trimmed V and J ends, which lost 0 bases and 0 bases, there was a span of 16 bases. The CDR3 runs to 18 residues. Per germline, CDR1 SGHNT and CDR2 YENEEA. The CDR3 loop reads CASSLDASGTASTDTQYF. In DNA form, the CDR3 reads TGTGCCAGCAGCTTAGATGCGTCCGGGACTGCTAGCACAGATACGCAGTATTTT. The complete variable domain, with remaining parts taken from reference TRBV11-3 and TRBJ2-3, reads EAGVVQSPRYKIIEKKQPVAFWCNPISGHNTLYWYLQNLGQGPELLIRYENEEAVDDSQLPKDRFSAERLKGVDSTLKIQPAELGDSAVYLCASSLDASGTASTDTQYFGPGTRLTVL.

This clone was counted at least ten times. V usage is TRBV6-4 and J usage is TRBJ2-1, with 14 bases lining up with TRBD2. The CDR3 is made up of 15 amino acids. V dropped 8 bases and J dropped 1; count of bases not matched to a gene: 1. Germline V gene sequence: CDR1 MRHNA, CDR2 SNTAGT. DNA for the CDR3: TGTGCCAGCGGACTAGCGGGGGGTTCCTACAATGAGCAGTTCTTC. Its translation: CASGLAGGSYNEQFF.

This clone was observed once. The gene calls are TRBV10-3 and TRBJ2-1; a possible D gene is TRBD1 (7 bases). The germline V gene encodes CDR1 ENHRY and CDR2 SYGVKD. The CDR3 contains 13 residues. V was pared by 6 bases and J by 7 bases, with 13 bases between. This CDR3 is CAIRPTGRNEQFF. CDR3 nucleotides: TGTGCCATCAGGCCGACAGGGAGGAATGAGCAGTTCTTC.

The gene calls are TRBV11-3 and TRBJ2-1; TRBD2 aligns across 8 bases. V shed 8 bases, J shed 0 bases, and the junction held 3 bases outside the gene matches. CDR1 and CDR2 (germline): SGHNT, YENEEA. The CDR3 sequence is 14 residues long. CDR3 amino acids: CASGRGGSYNEQFF. CDR3 nucleotide sequence: TGTGCCAGCGGCCGGGGGGGCTCCTACAATGAGCAGTTCTTC.

V gene TRBV6-6 combines with J gene TRBJ1-1; 7 bases map to TRBD1. This CDR3 region has 14 residues. Germline V gene data show CDR1 as MNHNY and CDR2 as SVGAGI (reference sequence). The junction had 8 bases not matched to a gene; V was cut back by 6 bases and J by 4 bases. CDR3 sequence (DNA): TGTGCCAGCAGCGAACCCAGACAGGGCACTGAAGCTTTCTTT. It specifies CASSEPRQGTEAFF.

In regard to this clone: The germline gene is not matched at one end of the junction; a read error may be the cause. CDR3 amino acids: CASSLIGQGPNEQFF. DNA of the CDR3: TGTGCTAGCAGCTTAATAGGACAGGGGCCCAATGAGCAGTTCTTC. The chain carries TRBV7-7 and TRBJ2-1; 9 nucleotides align to TRBD1. The CDR3 runs 15 residues. CDR1 and CDR2 from the germline V gene are SSHAT and FNYEAQ (reference sequence). Full variable domain (rest looked up from reference TRBV7-7 and TRBJ2-1): GAGVSQSPRYKVTKRGQDVTLRCDPISSHATLYWYQQALGQGPEFLTYFNYEAQPDKSGLPSDRFSAERPEGSISTLTIQRTEQRDSAMYRCASSLIGQGPNEQFFGPGTRLTVL.

The J gene is TRBJ2-7, the V gene TRBV7-9, with a possible D match to TRBD1 (6 bases). CDR1 and CDR2 (germline): SEHNR, FQNEAQ (reference sequence). The CDR3 is 15 amino acids. Trimming cost V 1 base and J 2 bases, with 12 bases left between them. The CDR3 DNA reads as TGTGCCAGCAGCTTAGGAGCGGACAGTCCCTACGAGCAGTACTTC. It translates to CASSLGADSPYEQYF. The complete variable domain, with remaining parts taken from reference TRBV7-9 and TRBJ2-7, reads DTGVSQNPRHKITKRGQNVTFRCDPISEHNRLYWYRQTLGQGPEFLTYFQNEAQLEKSRLLSDRFSAERPKGSFSTLEIQRTEQGDSAMYLCASSLGADSPYEQYFGPGTRLTVT.

The V and J genes are TRBV4-1 and TRBJ1-4; D is ambiguous. Germline values: CDR1 MGHRA, CDR2 YSYEKL. The CDR3 extends over 15 amino acids. V lost 4 bases to trimming and J lost 4 bases, with 13 bases between them. The CDR3 bases are TGCGCCAGCAGCCTCCTTGGTCTCGGTAATGAAAAACTGTTTTTT. Protein sequence: CASSLLGLGNEKLFF.

The chain combines TRBV5-1 with TRBJ2-2; 10 bases fit TRBD2. There are 16 residues in the CDR3. Germline loops: CDR1 SGHRS, CDR2 YFSETQ. V shed 4 bases and J 2 bases; nucleotides not matched to a gene: 5. CDR3 residues: CASSPRTSGNTGELFF. CDR3 bases: TGCGCCAGCAGCCCACGGACTAGCGGCAACACCGGGGAGCTGTTTTTT.

This sequence joins TRBV9 and TRBJ2-3; 8 nucleotides line up with TRBD1. The V gene end was trimmed by 5 bases and the J gene end by 5 bases; junction bases not matched to a gene: 16. The CDR3 extends over 17 amino acids. Germline V gives CDR1 SGDLS, CDR2 YYNGEE. The CDR3 region is CASRDPISGQALDTQYF. The CDR3 DNA follows: TGTGCCAGCAGGGACCCAATATCGGGACAGGCTTTAGATACGCAGTATTTT.

The rearrangement uses TRBV30 and TRBJ2-5; 7 nucleotides line up with TRBD2. V shed 0 bases and J 4 bases; nucleotides not matched to a gene: 5. The germline V gene encodes CDR1 GTSNPN and CDR2 SVGIG (reference sequence). CDR3 length equals 14 residues. This CDR3 is CAWSVGGSPETQYF. In DNA, the CDR3 is TGTGCCTGGAGTGTAGGCGGGAGTCCAGAGACCCAGTACTTC. Looking up the rest from reference TRBV30 and TRBJ2-5 gives the full variable domain: SQTIHQWPATLVQPVGSPLSLECTVEGTSNPNLYWYRQAAGRGLQLLFYSVGIGQISSEVPQNLSASRPQDRQFILSSKKLLLSDSGFYLCAWSVGGSPETQYFGPGTRLLVL.

The rearrangement links TRBV4-1 to TRBJ2-3, with 10 bases lining up with TRBD2. V was pared by 0 bases and J by 3 bases, with 3 bases of the junction left unmatched. This CDR3 has 16 amino acids. Germline-derived CDR1 and CDR2 are MGHRA and YSYEKL. CDR3 in amino acids: CASSQEGSGGTDTQYF. As DNA, the CDR3 is TGCGCCAGCAGCCAAGAGGGTAGCGGGGGGACAGATACGCAGTATTTT.